This TCR beta chain was identified during a study of blood T cells in healthy people across ages. The study, taken as a whole, reports: PBMCs left unsorted prevented a conclusive naive versus antigen-experienced comparison.

Primed by a sample-barcoded 5' primer and a J-beta primer mix, a second PCR proceeded for 7 to 11 cycles. Using its own MiXCR run on the 5' RACE reads, TCRdb lists one record per CDR3 protein. Of around 690,000 distinct CDR3 sequences in the sample, under 70% were seen once. Concerning this clonotype itself: Its specificity is not known.

With 0 bases removed from V and 3 bases from J, the gap between germline ends came to 14 bases. This CDR3 comprises 16 residues. The germline V gene encodes CDR1 MNHNS and CDR2 SASEGT. The sequenced material came from blood. The chain couples TRBV6-1 to TRBJ1-1; maybe TRBD1 (5 bases). The receptor's source is a man aged 55 to 70 in good health. CDR3 DNA sequence: TGTGCCAGCAGTGAAGCCCCCCAGGGAAGGGACACTGAAGCTTTCTTT. Translating it yields CASSEAPQGRDTEAFF.